The clone carrying this T cell receptor beta chain was detected a few times. The data stem from a study of T-cell reconstitution after alpha-beta-depleted transplantation in children. Molecular barcoding with unique molecular identifiers was used for the TCRbeta library. MiXCR, run by TCRdb on the PCR reads, gives a single entry per CDR3 protein. The data hold about 600,000 distinct CDR3 sequences, with roughly a tenth observed a single time. The TCR originated in a human donor who donated a stem cell graft to a child with acute myeloid leukemia. The starting material was PBMCs from the stem cell graft donor, obtained from the stem cell graft.

The CDR3 here is CASSFEEGQPQHF. CDR3 nucleotide sequence: TGTGCCAGCAGCTTCGAAGAGGGGCAGCCCCAGCATTTT. The genes are TRBV7-2 and TRBJ1-5; D possibly corresponds to TRBD1 (5 bases). The germline gives CDR1 SGHTA, CDR2 FQGNSA. V was shortened by 3 bases and J by 7 bases, with 10 bases between the two germline ends. The CDR3 is 13 residues long. Looking up the rest from reference TRBV7-2 and TRBJ1-5 gives the full variable domain: GAGVSQSPSNKVTEKGKDVELRCDPISGHTALYWYRQSLGQGLEFLIYFQGNSAPDKSGLPSDRFSAERTGGSVSTLTIQRTQQEDSAVYLCASSFEEGQPQHFGDGTRLSIL.